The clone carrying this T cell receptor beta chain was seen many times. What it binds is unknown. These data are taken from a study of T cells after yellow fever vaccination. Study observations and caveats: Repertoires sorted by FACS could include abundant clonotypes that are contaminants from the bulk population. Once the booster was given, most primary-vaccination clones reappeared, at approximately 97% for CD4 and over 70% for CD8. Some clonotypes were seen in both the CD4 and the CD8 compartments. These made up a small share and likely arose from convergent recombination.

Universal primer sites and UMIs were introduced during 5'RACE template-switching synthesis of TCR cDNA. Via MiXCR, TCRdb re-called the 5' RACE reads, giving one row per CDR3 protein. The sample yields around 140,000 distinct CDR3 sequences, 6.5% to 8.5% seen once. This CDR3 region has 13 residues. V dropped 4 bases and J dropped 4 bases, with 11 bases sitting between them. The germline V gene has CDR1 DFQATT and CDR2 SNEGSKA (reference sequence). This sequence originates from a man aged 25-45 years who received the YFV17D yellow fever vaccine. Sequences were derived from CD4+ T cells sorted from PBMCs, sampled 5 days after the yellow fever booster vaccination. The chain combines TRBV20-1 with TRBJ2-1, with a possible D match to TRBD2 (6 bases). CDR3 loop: CSATISGYNEQFF. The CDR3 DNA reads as TGCAGTGCTACGATTAGCGGTTACAATGAGCAGTTCTTC.